The text below deals with one T cell receptor beta chain. As originally analysed: Estimated nucleated cell counts came from reference gene primer amplification. Libraries were prepared by immunoSEQ multiplex PCR; TCRdb keeps only in-frame clonotypes and omits some of them. V and J calls and clone size are copied from that table; D and trimming were computed from the DNA. The table has 85,000 to 130,000 clones, roughly 82% seen once. The data originate from a study of blood T cell repertoires in COVID-19. Overall study context: Samples representing acute and convalescent COVID-19 were sourced from the United States, Italy and Spain. T cells, B-cell-depleted T cells, or PBMCs provided the cDNA or gDNA that served as material.

The trim removed 4 bases at V and 3 bases at J, leaving 3 bases unmatched. Germline-derived CDR1 and CDR2 are SGHRS and YFSETQ. The CDR3 has 13 residues. The receptor comes from a man aged 55 to 70 with acute or convalescent COVID-19. The rearrangement links TRBV5-1 to TRBJ2-7; TRBD1 agrees at 8 bases. The sequencing sample was made of peripheral blood. CDR3 in amino acids: CASSQGQDYEQYF. The CDR3 DNA reads TGCGCCAGCAGCCAGGGACAGGACTACGAGCAGTACTTC. Variable domain in full (rest from reference TRBV5-1 and TRBJ2-7): KAGVTQTPRYLIKTRGQQVTLSCSPISGHRSVSWYQQTPGQGLQFLFEYFSETQRNKGNFPGRFSGRQFSNSRSEMNVSTLELGDSALYLCASSQGQDYEQYFGPGTRLTVT.